The next 16 T cell receptor beta chains were all read from a single sample in a study of OX40 agonist ivuxolimab in advanced cancers. Measured with immunoSEQ multiplex PCR; TCRdb has only the in-frame clones, and not every one. The table records just over 90,000 clones, more than 85% of them present only once. The sequencing here drew on CD4+ or CD8+ T cells sorted from blood, taken in a trial of the OX40 agonist ivuxolimab. The receptors shown here come from an adult with an advanced solid tumor such as melanoma, head and neck, liver or kidney cancer.

Remarks on this clone: This specimen includes other DNA sequences encoding the same CDR3. This chain links TRBV5-1 with TRBJ2-1; D is unresolved. With 0 bases removed from V and 4 bases from J, the gap between germline ends came to 5 bases. CDR1 and CDR2 from the germline V gene are SGHRS and YFSETQ. The CDR3 covers 13 residues. The CDR3 sequence is CASSLADYNEQFF. The CDR3 coding sequence is TGCGCCAGCAGCTTGGCGGATTACAATGAGCAGTTCTTC.

The V and J genes are TRBV9 and TRBJ2-7; 8 positions match TRBD2. Germline CDR1 is SGDLS and CDR2 is YYNGEE. This CDR3 has 14 residues. J gave up 6 bases and V 4 bases, and 9 bases lay outside the gene matches. CDR3 amino acids: CASSPGLAPREQYF. CDR3 sequence (DNA): TGTGCCAGCAGCCCCGGACTAGCTCCGCGCGAGCAGTACTTC.

This clone appeared a single time. The chain couples TRBV4-1 to TRBJ2-1, with D perhaps being TRBD1 or TRBD2 (5 bases each). CDR3 size: 15 residues. Germline assignment: CDR1 MGHRA and CDR2 YSYEKL. V dropped 6 bases and J dropped 0 bases, with 12 bases sitting between them. In nucleotides, the CDR3 is TGCGCCAGCAGTCCTTCAGGGACCTCCTACAATGAGCAGTTCTTC. Its protein product is CASSPSGTSYNEQFF.

The CDR3 loop is CASSSGTAKNIQYF. In nucleotides, the CDR3 is TGCGCCAGCAGCTCTGGGACGGCCAAAAACATTCAGTACTTC. The chain is built from TRBV10-2 and TRBJ2-4, with D possibly called TRBD1 or TRBD2 (5 bases each). This CDR3 comprises 14 residues. Trimming shortened V by 6 bases and J by 1 base, and 10 bases separated the two germline ends. Germline lookup yields CDR1 WSHSY and CDR2 SAAADI.

This chain connects TRBV7-8 to TRBJ2-5; D ambiguous. Per the germline V gene, CDR1 is SGHVS and CDR2 is FQNEAQ. Trimming took off 0 bases at V and 7 bases at J, with 6 bases between the two ends. There are 12 residues in the CDR3. The CDR3 loop is CASSLALVTQYF. The DNA for the CDR3 is TGTGCCAGCAGCTTAGCGCTGGTGACCCAGTACTTC.

This clone was seen only once. V usage is TRBV19 and J usage is TRBJ2-1; D unclear. V was shortened by 6 bases and J by 4 bases, with 4 bases between the two germline ends. The CDR3 runs to 11 residues. Germline V CDR1 and CDR2: LNHDA, SQIVND (reference sequence). CDR3 nucleotides: TGTGCCAGTAGATCTTACAATGAGCAGTTCTTC. Protein: CASRSYNEQFF.

This clone was observed a handful of times. V usage is TRBV9 and J usage is TRBJ2-1; 8 bases are a match to TRBD1. Germline loops: CDR1 SGDLS, CDR2 YYNGEE. J gave up 6 bases and V 3 bases, and 5 bases lay outside the gene matches. The CDR3 totals 14 residues. The CDR3 here is CASSASGGFNEQFF. In DNA, the CDR3 is TGTGCCAGCAGCGCTTCAGGGGGCTTCAATGAGCAGTTCTTC.

This chain uses TRBV25-1 with TRBJ1-4; D is unclear. The germline V gene encodes CDR1 MGHDK and CDR2 SYGVNS. CDR3 length: 14 amino acids. The V end lost 4 bases, the J end lost 6 bases, and 12 bases lay between the germline ends. The CDR3 here is CASSGLMEDEKLFF. The CDR3 coding sequence is TGTGCCAGCAGTGGGCTGATGGAGGATGAAAAACTGTTTTTT. Full variable domain (outside the CDR3, taken from reference TRBV25-1 and TRBJ1-4): EADIYQTPRYLVIGTGKKITLECSQTMGHDKMYWYQQDPGMELHLIHYSYGVNSTEKGDLSSESTVSRIRTEHFPLTLESARPSHTSQYLCASSGLMEDEKLFFGSGTQLSVL.

V and J are TRBV9 and TRBJ2-7; D is perhaps TRBD1 (6 bases). CDR1 is SGDLS and CDR2 is YYNGEE in the germline V gene. CDR3 length: 17 residues. The ends were cut back, 0 bases at V and 5 bases at J, with 21 bases in the middle. CDR3 loop: CASSVDGAGVLLDEQYF. CDR3 coding DNA: TGTGCCAGCAGCGTAGACGGGGCAGGGGTACTTCTCGACGAGCAGTACTTC.

This chain joins TRBV13 and TRBJ2-5, with a tentative D call TRBD1 (6 bases). V lost 0 bases and J lost 1, with 12 bases in between. CDR1 is PRHDT and CDR2 is FYEKMQ in the germline V gene (reference sequence). The CDR3 totals 16 residues. The CDR3 protein is CASSLGARGSQETQYF. The CDR3 bases are TGTGCCAGCAGCTTAGGAGCCAGGGGTTCCCAAGAGACCCAGTACTTC.

The chain joins TRBV7-9 to TRBJ1-4; 7 bases align to TRBD1. Germline loops: CDR1 SEHNR, CDR2 FQNEAQ (reference sequence). The CDR3 is 13 amino acids. V lost 5 bases and J lost 5; bases outside the gene matches: 2. The CDR3 DNA is TGTGCCAGCAGCGACAGGGAGAATGAAAAACTGTTTTTT. It specifies CASSDRENEKLFF. Variable domain in full (rest from reference TRBV7-9 and TRBJ1-4): DTGVSQNPRHKITKRGQNVTFRCDPISEHNRLYWYRQTLGQGPEFLTYFQNEAQLEKSRLLSDRFSAERPKGSFSTLEIQRTEQGDSAMYLCASSDRENEKLFFGSGTQLSVL.

This chain connects TRBV4-3 to TRBJ2-7, with D perhaps TRBD2 (6 bases). CDR1 is LGHNA, CDR2 YSLEER, per germline. Between the trimmed V and J ends, which lost 3 bases and 2 bases, there was a span of 14 bases. The CDR3 is 15 residues long. Written as DNA, the CDR3 is TGCGCCAGCAGCCACCTTACGGGGGATCCCTACGAGCAGTACTTC. Its protein is CASSHLTGDPYEQYF.

The chain is built from TRBV6-4 and TRBJ1-2; 8 bases agree with TRBD1. This CDR3 has 16 residues. Trimming took 1 base from V and 5 from J; bases not matched to a gene: 9. Germline V gives CDR1 MRHNA, CDR2 SNTAGT. CDR3 nucleotide sequence: TGTGCCAGCAGTGACTACGACAGGGGAGATGGATATGGCTACACCTTC. Encoded protein: CASSDYDRGDGYGYTF.

The chain carries TRBV6-5 and TRBJ1-5, with 10 bases fitting TRBD1. The germline V gene has CDR1 MNHEY and CDR2 SVGAGI. The CDR3 has 15 amino acids. The ends lost 6 bases at V and 4 bases at J; junction bases unmatched: 6. CDR3: CASRVGQGPNQPQHF. CDR3 sequence (DNA): TGTGCCAGCAGGGTGGGACAGGGGCCAAATCAGCCCCAGCATTTT.

The genes are TRBV9 and TRBJ2-5; 8 nucleotides align to TRBD1. CDR3 length equals 14 residues. Germline assignment: CDR1 SGDLS and CDR2 YYNGEE. The V and J ends lost 2 bases and 4 bases, in that order; junction bases with no gene match: 4. CDR3 nucleotide sequence: TGTGCCAGCAGCGTCGGACAGGGTTTAGAGACCCAGTACTTC. Its protein product is CASSVGQGLETQYF.

About this clone: Other DNA sequences of this sample code for an identical CDR3. This rearrangement joins TRBV27 to TRBJ1-1; D gene ambiguous. The V end was cut by 2 bases, the J end by 4 bases, with 8 bases between. Germline assignment: CDR1 MNHEY and CDR2 SMNVEV (reference sequence). The CDR3 sequence is 13 residues long. CDR3 loop: CASSLGLSTEAFF. The CDR3, as DNA: TGTGCCAGCAGTTTAGGGCTGAGCACTGAAGCTTTCTTT.